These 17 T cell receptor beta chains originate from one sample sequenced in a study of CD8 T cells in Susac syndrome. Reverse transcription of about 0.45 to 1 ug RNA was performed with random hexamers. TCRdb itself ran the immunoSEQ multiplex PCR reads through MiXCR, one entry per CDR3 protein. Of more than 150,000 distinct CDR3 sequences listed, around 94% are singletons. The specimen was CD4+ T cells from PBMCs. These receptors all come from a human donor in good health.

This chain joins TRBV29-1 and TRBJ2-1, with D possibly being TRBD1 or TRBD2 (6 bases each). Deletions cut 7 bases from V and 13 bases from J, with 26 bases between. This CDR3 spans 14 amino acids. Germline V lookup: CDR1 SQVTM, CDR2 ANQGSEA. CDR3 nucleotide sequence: TGCAGCGCCGCGAAGGGGGACTTTCTGGGGGTCCAGTTCTTC. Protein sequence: CSAAKGDFLGVQFF.

DNA for the CDR3: TGCAGCGTCTCGCAGGGGGTTAACTATGGCTACACCTTC. As protein: CSVSQGVNYGYTF. This rearrangement joins TRBV29-1 to TRBJ1-2, with TRBD1 matching over 7 bases. The CDR3 is 13 amino acids. Germline V CDR1 and CDR2: SQVTM, ANQGSEA. After removal of 6 bases from V and 1 base from J, the junction contained 5 bases not matched to a gene. The full variable domain, completed using reference TRBV29-1 and TRBJ1-2, is SAVISQKPSRDICQRGTSLTIQCQVDSQVTMMFWYRQQPGQSLTLIATANQGSEATYESGFVIDKFPISRPNLTFSTLTVSNMSPEDSSIYLCSVSQGVNYGYTFGSGTRLTVV.

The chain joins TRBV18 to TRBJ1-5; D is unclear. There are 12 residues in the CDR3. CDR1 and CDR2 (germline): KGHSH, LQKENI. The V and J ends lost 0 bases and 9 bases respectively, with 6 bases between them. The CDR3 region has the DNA TGTGCCAGCTCACCACCCTCTGGGCCCCAGCATTTT. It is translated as CASSPPSGPQHF. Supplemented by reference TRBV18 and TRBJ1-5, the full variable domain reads NAGVMQNPRHLVRRRGQEARLRCSPMKGHSHVYWYRQLPEEGLKFMVYLQKENIIDESGMPKERFSAEFPKEGPSILRIQQVVRGDSAAYFCASSPPSGPQHFGDGTRLSIL.

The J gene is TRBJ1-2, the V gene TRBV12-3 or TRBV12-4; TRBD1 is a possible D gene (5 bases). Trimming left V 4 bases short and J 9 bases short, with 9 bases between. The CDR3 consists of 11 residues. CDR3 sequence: CASSSRDSYTF. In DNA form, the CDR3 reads TGTGCCAGCAGTTCCAGGGATAGCTACACCTTC.

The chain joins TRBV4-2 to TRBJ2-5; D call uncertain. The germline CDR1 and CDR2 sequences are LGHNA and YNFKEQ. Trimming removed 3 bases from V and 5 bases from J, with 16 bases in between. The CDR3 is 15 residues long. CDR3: CASSQVLAQSETQYF. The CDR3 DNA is TGTGCCAGCAGCCAGGTACTGGCGCAATCGGAGACCCAGTACTTC.

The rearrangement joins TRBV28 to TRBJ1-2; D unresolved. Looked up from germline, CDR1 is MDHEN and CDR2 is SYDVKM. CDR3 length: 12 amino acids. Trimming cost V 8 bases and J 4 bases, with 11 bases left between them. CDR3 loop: CASYGVAYGYTF. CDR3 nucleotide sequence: TGTGCCAGCTATGGAGTAGCCTATGGCTACACCTTC.

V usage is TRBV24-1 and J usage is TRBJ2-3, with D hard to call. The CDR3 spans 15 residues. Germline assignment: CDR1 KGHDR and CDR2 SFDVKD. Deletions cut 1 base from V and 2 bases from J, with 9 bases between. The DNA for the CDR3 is TGTGCCACCAGTGATTTAAGTCAGACCACAGATACGCAGTATTTT. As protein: CATSDLSQTTDTQYF.

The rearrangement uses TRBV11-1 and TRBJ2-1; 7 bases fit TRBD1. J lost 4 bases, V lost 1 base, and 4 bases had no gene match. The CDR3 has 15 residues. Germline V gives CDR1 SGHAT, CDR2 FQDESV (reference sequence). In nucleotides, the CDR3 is TGTGCCAGCAGCTTAGAGGGGGCTCTTTACAATGAGCAGTTCTTC. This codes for CASSLEGALYNEQFF.

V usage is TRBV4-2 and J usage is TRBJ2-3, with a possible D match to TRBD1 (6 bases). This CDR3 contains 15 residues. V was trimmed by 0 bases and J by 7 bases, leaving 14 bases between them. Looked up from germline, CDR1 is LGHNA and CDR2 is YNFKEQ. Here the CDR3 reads CASSQDGEGVNTQYF. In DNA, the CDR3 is TGTGCCAGCAGCCAAGATGGAGAGGGGGTAAATACGCAGTATTTT.

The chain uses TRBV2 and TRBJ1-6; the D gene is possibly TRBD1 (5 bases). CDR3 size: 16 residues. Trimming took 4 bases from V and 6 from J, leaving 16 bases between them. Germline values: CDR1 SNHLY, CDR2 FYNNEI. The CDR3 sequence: CASSVGVGSTNSPLHF. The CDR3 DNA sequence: TGTGCCAGCAGTGTGGGGGTGGGCTCGACTAATTCACCCCTCCACTTT.

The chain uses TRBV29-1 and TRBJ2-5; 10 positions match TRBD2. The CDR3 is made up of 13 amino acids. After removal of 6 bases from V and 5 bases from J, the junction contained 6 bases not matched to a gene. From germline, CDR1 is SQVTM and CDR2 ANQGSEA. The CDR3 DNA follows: TGCAGCGTAAGCGGGGGGGCCGGGGAGACCCAGTACTTC. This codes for CSVSGGAGETQYF.

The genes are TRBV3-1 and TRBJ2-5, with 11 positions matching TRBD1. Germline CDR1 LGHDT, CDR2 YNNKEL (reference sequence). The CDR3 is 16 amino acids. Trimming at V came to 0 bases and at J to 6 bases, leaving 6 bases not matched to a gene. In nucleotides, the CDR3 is TGTGCCAGCAGCCAAGAGTCCGGGACAGGGGGACAGACCCAGTACTTC. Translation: CASSQESGTGGQTQYF.

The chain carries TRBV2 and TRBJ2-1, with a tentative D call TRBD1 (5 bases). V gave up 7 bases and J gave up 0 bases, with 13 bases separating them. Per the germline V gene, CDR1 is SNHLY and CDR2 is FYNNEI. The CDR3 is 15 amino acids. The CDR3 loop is CASTPGLSSYNEQFF. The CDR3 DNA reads TGTGCCAGCACTCCAGGGCTGAGCTCCTACAATGAGCAGTTCTTC.

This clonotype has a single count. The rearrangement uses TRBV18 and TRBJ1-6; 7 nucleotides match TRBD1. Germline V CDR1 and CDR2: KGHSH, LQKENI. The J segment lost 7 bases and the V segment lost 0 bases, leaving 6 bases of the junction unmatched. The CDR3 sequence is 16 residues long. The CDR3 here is CASSPPSRGANSPLHF. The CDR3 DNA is TGTGCCAGCTCACCACCGTCCAGGGGGGCCAATTCACCCCTCCACTTT.

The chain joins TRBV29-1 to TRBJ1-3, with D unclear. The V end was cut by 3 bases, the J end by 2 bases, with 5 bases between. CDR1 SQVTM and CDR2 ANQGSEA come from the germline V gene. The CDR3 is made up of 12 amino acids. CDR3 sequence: CSVDTAGNTIYF. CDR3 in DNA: TGCAGCGTTGATACAGCTGGAAACACCATATATTTT. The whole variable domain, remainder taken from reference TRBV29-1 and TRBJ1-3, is SAVISQKPSRDICQRGTSLTIQCQVDSQVTMMFWYRQQPGQSLTLIATANQGSEATYESGFVIDKFPISRPNLTFSTLTVSNMSPEDSSIYLCSVDTAGNTIYFGEGSWLTVV.

This CDR3 is CASSRTGRGQPQHF. CDR3 nucleotides: TGTGCCAGCAGCAGGACTGGGAGAGGCCAGCCCCAGCATTTT. This chain uses TRBV2 with TRBJ1-5, with D uncertain. The CDR3 contains 14 residues. Germline values: CDR1 SNHLY, CDR2 FYNNEI. V was clipped by 6 bases and J by 7 bases, with 16 bases between them.

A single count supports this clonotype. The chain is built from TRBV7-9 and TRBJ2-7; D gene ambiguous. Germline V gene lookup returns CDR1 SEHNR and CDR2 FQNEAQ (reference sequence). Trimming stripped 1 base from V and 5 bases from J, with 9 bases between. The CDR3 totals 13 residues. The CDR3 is CASSLELGNEQYF. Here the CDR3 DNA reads TGTGCCAGCAGCTTAGAGTTGGGGAACGAGCAGTACTTC.